This T cell receptor beta chain derives from a study of blood T cell repertoires in COVID-19 (dated by TCRdb to the early 2020s). For context, the study as a whole: Samples covering the acute and convalescent phases of COVID-19 were provided by collaborators in the United States, Italy and Spain. The repertoires were released in a freely available public database intended as a resource for research on the immune response to SARS-CoV-2. Subjects who had been exposed to COVID-19, were actively infected with it, or had recovered from it provided the deeply sampled blood TCRbeta repertoires that made up the dataset. Where HLA class I and class II types were available, the types were taken from metadata supplied by the sample provider, not from assay-based typing. The samples were drawn from two sources: the first 160 participants of the ongoing ImmuneRACE study, and some 1,300 subjects contributed by 6 global collaborators. The prospective study material was composed of cDNA or gDNA derived from T cells, B-cell-depleted T cells, or PBMCs. Nearly every sample came with metadata listing a de-identified subject ID, COVID-19 status, age in years and sex. Broad study findings and their caveats: Clinical and demographic metadata were provided uncurated, with the amount varying by source and participant.

Trimming takes 6 bases off V and 3 bases off J; junction bases not matched to a gene: 8. Based on the germline V gene (reference sequence), the CDR1 and CDR2 sequences are MNHEY and SMNVEV. Reading from cysteine to phenylalanine, the CDR3 counts 14 amino acids. Just CDR3 DNA is preserved here, 42 bases in frame from base 1. TCRbeta CDR3 regions were amplified from genomic DNA by means of the immunoSEQ Assay, a bias-controlled multiplex PCR. The authors' analysis ran thus. Nucleated cell counts per sample were estimated from amplification of reference gene primers within the assay. Sequence reads were collapsed and filtered to measure the absolute abundance of every unique TCRbeta CDR3 rearrangement. For each sample, productive Simpson clonality was calculated by taking the square root of Simpson's diversity index across productive rearrangements. TCRdb re-hosts the immuneACCESS table, in-frame sequences only. Its copies lack some clones; in the studies checked, an unresolved V gene accounts for under half of them, and the cause for the rest is not known. D and trimming come from the DNA, and the V and J calls and clone size come from that table. The sample has fewer than 150,000 clones on record, about 80% of them singletons. The ten biggest clones cover 16% of the sample.

The collaborating institutions used their own protocols to collect whole blood in K2EDTA tubes. For TCRbeta analysis, collaborators shipped samples as frozen whole blood, isolated PBMCs, or DNA extracted from either of those sample types. Regarding this clone: This clone's antigen is unknown. One base away there is no much larger clone; base qualities are not given.

Rearrangement joined TRBV27 to TRBJ2-7; 7 junctional bases match TRBD1. Material: peripheral blood. This TCR was recovered from a woman between 50 and 59 years old with acute or convalescent COVID-19. Here the CDR3 is given as CASRIGTDRYEQYF. The bases are TGTGCCAGCAGGATCGGGACAGACCGCTACGAGCAGTACTTC.